These 6 T cell receptor beta chains share one sample of origin, sequenced in a study of glioma-infiltrating T cells. Amplification of TCR alpha and beta CDR3 regions from RNA used iRepertoire nested multiplex PCR. TCRdb reprocessed the multiplex PCR reads with MiXCR, giving one entry per CDR3 protein. The top ten hold about 11% of the sample, which has a few hundred thousand distinct CDR3 sequences, about two fifths seen once. The material sequenced was glioma tissue, nonneoplastic brain tissue, or PBMCs (not recorded which). Receptors were obtained from a human donor with low-grade glioma or glioblastoma, undergoing nonglioma brain surgery, or in good health (not recorded which).

This rearrangement joins TRBV20-1 to TRBJ2-2, with D unclear. Germline CDR1 is DFQATT and CDR2 is SNEGSKA (reference sequence). This CDR3 spans 16 amino acids. V was clipped by 0 bases and J by 1 base, with 12 bases between them. The CDR3 DNA is TGCAGTGCTAGAGATCTCGCCAAGGGGAACACCGGGGAGCTGTTTTTT. Translating it yields CSARDLAKGNTGELFF.

Comment on this clonotype: Just one base apart from a much larger clone, this may be a read error. This rearrangement joins TRBV6-1 to TRBJ2-5; 12 bases align to TRBD2. Germline V gives CDR1 MNHNS, CDR2 SASEGT. Unmatched junction bases numbered 11, after V lost 8 bases and J lost 1 base. This CDR3 has 17 amino acids. This CDR3 reads CASGRRLAGGSQETQYF. CDR3 DNA: TGTGCCAGCGGTAGACGGCTAGCGGGAGGGTCCCAAGAGACCCAGTACTTC.

This clonotype came up many times. J is TRBJ1-4 and V is TRBV6-6; possible D gene TRBD1, 5 bases. The germline V and J ends were trimmed by 2 bases and 8 bases, with 6 bases remaining between them. This CDR3 contains 12 residues. Germline CDR1 and CDR2: MNHNY and SVGAGI (reference sequence). CDR3 nucleotides: TGTGCCAGCAGTTACAGGGACGAAAAACTGTTTTTT. Translated, it gives CASSYRDEKLFF.

This clonotype was counted between two and nine times. The chain combines TRBV20-1 with TRBJ2-3, with D perhaps TRBD1 or TRBD2 (6 bases each). There are 13 residues in the CDR3. V was clipped by 6 bases and J by 5 bases, with 15 bases between them. Germline loops: CDR1 DFQATT, CDR2 SNEGSKA (reference sequence). The CDR3: CSASEGGRDTQYF. The CDR3 DNA reads as TGCAGTGCCTCGGAGGGGGGCAGAGATACGCAGTATTTT.

This clonotype was observed a handful of times. The rearrangement uses TRBV24-1 and TRBJ2-2; TRBD2 agrees at 15 bases. The CDR3 extends over 14 amino acids. V was pared by 10 bases and J by 4 bases, with 0 bases of the junction left unmatched. Germline lookup yields CDR1 KGHDR and CDR2 SFDVKD. The CDR3 nucleotides are TGTGCCACGGGACTAGCGGGAGGCACCGGGGAGCTGTTTTTT. Protein sequence: CATGLAGGTGELFF.

The chain has TRBV7-3 and TRBJ2-1, with 10 bases fitting TRBD1. Trimming at V came to 2 bases and at J to 7 bases, leaving 8 bases not matched to a gene. The CDR3 totals 16 residues. Germline V gives CDR1 SGHTA, CDR2 FQGTGA. The CDR3 spells CASSLVPGQGKNEQFF. CDR3 nucleotides: TGTGCCAGCAGCTTAGTTCCGGGACAGGGGAAGAATGAGCAGTTCTTC.